This T cell receptor beta chain was retrieved from a study of T-cell reconstitution after alpha-beta-depleted transplantation in children. The V gene lost 2 bases and the J gene lost 3 bases, with 17 bases spanning the gap. Germline V lookup: CDR1 DFQATT, CDR2 SNEGSKA (reference sequence). The CDR3 sequence is 16 residues long. Unique molecular identifiers were used to barcode this TCRbeta library. One entry per CDR3 protein results from TCRdb running MiXCR on the PCR reads. The sample has about 220,000 distinct CDR3 sequences, roughly 18% seen once; the top ten hold around two fifths. The chain links TRBV20-1 to TRBJ1-5; D might be TRBD1 (5 bases). The receptor was isolated from a male patient aged 2 to 9 who had a stem cell transplant for acute lymphoblastic leukemia, so the T cells may come from the graft donor. Material: PBMCs, mostly from graft donor cells, obtained 360 days after TCRalphabeta/CD19-depleted stem cell transplant. The CDR3 is CSARPLGQGPNQPQHF. Written as DNA, the CDR3 is TGCAGTGCTAGACCCCTCGGGCAGGGACCCAATCAGCCCCAGCATTTT.